This record covers a single TCR beta chain. Its recognized antigen is unknown. Per-nucleotide qualities are absent, and no much larger clonotype sits a single base away. Patients with autoimmune disease history or receiving systemic immunosuppression were excluded from the trial. Peripheral blood for TCR sequencing was collected from all dose cohorts at baseline, on cycle 4 day 1, and on cycle 7 day 1. Samples were obtained from an open-label, multicenter, first-in-human phase I dose-escalation trial of ivuxolimab. Adults with locally advanced or metastatic melanoma, renal cell carcinoma, hepatocellular carcinoma or head and neck squamous cell carcinoma were enrolled in the trial. Before TCR sequencing, CD4+ and CD8+ T cells were separately sorted from peripheral blood. Genomic DNA was isolated from the sorted cells so that the TCRbeta CDR3 region could be sequenced. TCRbeta CDR3 regions were sequenced using the immunoSEQ Assay. Not all clones reach the TCRdb copy of this immuneACCESS table, which keeps in-frame sequences only. Checked studies attribute under half of the gap to unresolved V genes and leave the rest unexplained. This sample has roughly 67,000 clones in its table, and roughly 82% of those were observed once. 11% of the sample rests with the top ten.

This specimen comes from a study of OX40 agonist ivuxolimab in advanced cancers. Describing the broader study: Ivuxolimab was an agonistic, fully human IgG2 monoclonal antibody directed against OX40 (CD134), a costimulatory receptor. Intravenous ivuxolimab was administered to patients every 2 weeks at six dose levels: 0.01, 0.1, 0.3, 1.5, 3 and 10 mg/kg. Among the approximately 50 dose-escalation patients, some 20 had hepatocellular carcinoma, about 15 melanoma, 9 renal cell carcinoma and 9 head and neck cancer. The dose-escalation cohort was 82.7% male with a mean age of approximately 60 years, ranging from 23 to 79. Patients were allowed to have had prior anti-PD-1, anti-PD-L1 or anti-CTLA-4 therapy, and around 37% of the dose-escalation patients had previously received checkpoint inhibitors. Partial responses occurred in three dose-escalation patients: two with cutaneous melanoma and one with hepatocellular carcinoma. Peripheral TCRbeta sequencing was intended to test whether TCR sequence diversity was altered and clonal T-cell expansion was caused by ivuxolimab. The monotherapy dose-escalation portion (N = 52 patients) of the phase I ivuxolimab trial is reported in the paper.

What the study reported, not specific to this receptor: At doses of 0.1 to 3.0 mg/kg, clonal expansion of both CD4+ and CD8+ blood T cells was observed from baseline to week 6. The antigen specificity of the peripheral T cells that underwent clonal expansion was not determined. Partial responders in the 0.1-3.0 mg/kg groups had among the lowest normalized peripheral clonal expansion, especially among CD8+ T cells. Low levels of normalized T-cell clonal expansion were also shown by some nonresponding patients. After ivuxolimab, expanded clones were on average more numerous among CD8+ T cells than among CD4+ T cells.

V drops 3 bases and J drops 0 bases, leaving 12 bases in between. From a lookup of the germline V gene (reference sequence), CDR1 and CDR2 are MNHEY and SMNVEV. The CDR3 starts with the cysteine, ends with the valine, and has 15 residues. Here the CDR3 DNA is all that survives: 45 bases in frame from base 1. The sequence is built from TRBV27 and TRBJ2-7, with the D gene uncertain. This receptor was obtained from an adult with an advanced solid tumor such as melanoma, head and neck, liver or kidney cancer. The sequencing here drew on CD4+ or CD8+ T cells sorted from blood, taken in a trial of the OX40 agonist ivuxolimab. The nucleotide sequence reads as follows: TGTGCCAGCAGTTTTAGTAGGAACAGCTCCTACGAGCAGTACGTC. This is translated as CASSFSRNSSYEQYV.